The source of this T cell receptor beta chain is a study of T cell changes during pregnancy in multiple sclerosis (dated 2019 in TCRdb). Study-wide context: The study looked at changes in the T cell repertoire across pregnancy in women with multiple sclerosis.

The CDR3 starts with the cysteine, ends with the phenylalanine, and has 14 residues. This entry keeps only the CDR3 DNA: 42 bases, framed from base 1. In the germline V gene (reference sequence), CDR1 corresponds to LNHDA and CDR2 to SQIVND. The V end gives up 9 bases and the J end 1 base, leaving 7 bases in the junction not matched to a gene. The library was made by the immunoSEQ multiplex PCR assay. Drawn from immuneACCESS, this table holds only the in-frame rearrangements with V and J called that TCRdb kept. Clones are partly lost; checked studies trace under half to an unresolved V gene and leave the rest unexplained. The sample records roughly 30,000 clones, around 90% of which are singletons. Of the sample, roughly 0.6% is held by the ten largest clones. A word on this clone: Its antigen target is currently unknown. No base quality information exists; no much larger clone differs at one position.

The chain employs TRBV19 and TRBJ1-2; 8 central bases correspond to TRBD1. This TCR was recovered from a female donor in good health, enrolled as a control in a pregnancy study. Sequencing used CD4+ T cells from peripheral blood mononuclear cells, obtained in the first trimester of pregnancy. The nucleotides read TGTGCCAGCTTTGACAGGGGCCTTAACTATGGCTACACCTTC. Its amino acids are CASFDRGLNYGYTF.